The T cell receptor beta chain under discussion was sequenced for a study of cytomegalovirus exposure and HLA in healthy donors. The CDR3 spans 13 residues. Germline lookup yields CDR1 SGHTA and CDR2 FQGNSA. Trimming stripped 4 bases from V and 0 bases from J, with 6 bases between. PCR used 60 Vbeta primers and 13 Jbeta primers. Profiled with immunoSEQ multiplex PCR; TCRdb holds only in-frame clones, not every one. The sample shows roughly 190,000 clones, 85% to 90% of them seen only once. This sequence originates from a woman under 30 in good health and CMV-seronegative. Specimen: PBMCs. The chain employs TRBV7-2 and TRBJ1-1; D perhaps matches TRBD1 (5 bases). The CDR3 bases are TGTGCCAGCAGCTCGGGGGTGAACACTGAAGCTTTCTTT. The encoded protein is CASSSGVNTEAFF.